The following is a T cell receptor beta chain sequence with its context. From blood CD8+ and CD4+ T cells, TCR beta sequences were generated. Healthy donors matched for age and sex were used as controls. TEMRA cells underwent FACS enrichment and CD8+ and CD4+ T cells underwent negative isolation. The data stem from a study of CD8 T cells in Susac syndrome. Random hexamers served to reverse transcribe roughly 0.5 to 1 ug RNA. TCRdb fed the immunoSEQ multiplex PCR reads into MiXCR, producing one record per CDR3 protein. The table records around 140,000 distinct CDR3 sequences, roughly 94% of them present only once. The germline V gene encodes CDR1 SQVTM and CDR2 ANQGSEA. With 0 bases removed from V and 8 bases from J, the gap between germline ends came to 11 bases. The CDR3 loop spans 13 amino acids.

Specimen: CD4+ T cells from PBMCs. This clonotype was obtained from a human donor in good health. V and J are TRBV29-1 and TRBJ2-4, with D possibly TRBD1 on 7 matching bases. The CDR3 bases are TGCAGCGTTGAAGAAATCAGGGGGGACATTCAGTACTTC. Protein product: CSVEEIRGDIQYF.